This section outlines one TCR beta chain sequence together with its context. This specimen belongs to a study of control samples from healthy donors and cancer patients. TCRdb's copy holds only in-frame clones and misses some; the assay was immunoSEQ multiplex PCR. The data show about 190,000 clones, 80% to 95% seen once. CDR1 is SGHTS, CDR2 YDEGEE, per germline. This CDR3 region has 16 residues. V shed 4 bases and J 3 bases; nucleotides not matched to a gene: 12. The receptor's source is a man aged 18 to 30 in good health. The sequencing input was blood. The rearrangement links TRBV5-8 to TRBJ2-7, with TRBD1 matching over 8 bases. The CDR3 is CASSLSQGANYYEQYF. Here the CDR3 DNA reads TGTGCCAGCAGCCTTAGTCAGGGGGCCAACTACTACGAGCAGTACTTC.